These 12 T cell receptor beta chains share one sample of origin, sequenced in a study of blood T cell repertoires in COVID-19. TCRdb's copy holds only in-frame clones and misses some; the assay was immunoSEQ multiplex PCR. The repertoire includes some 530,000 clones, roughly 85% of them detected once, and approximately 2.9% sits in the top ten. What was sequenced was peripheral blood. The source of these receptors is a human donor in a cohort sampled during active COVID-19.

The chain has TRBV25-1 and TRBJ2-1; 11 nucleotides match TRBD1. Germline CDR1 and CDR2: MGHDK and SYGVNS. There are 16 residues in the CDR3. The trim removed 2 bases at V and 7 bases at J, leaving 7 bases unmatched. The CDR3 DNA reads TGTGCCAGCAGTGAACCCTGGACAGGGGGCTTTAATGAGCAGTTCTTC. Translating gives CASSEPWTGGFNEQFF. The whole variable domain, remainder taken from reference TRBV25-1 and TRBJ2-1, is EADIYQTPRYLVIGTGKKITLECSQTMGHDKMYWYQQDPGMELHLIHYSYGVNSTEKGDLSSESTVSRIRTEHFPLTLESARPSHTSQYLCASSEPWTGGFNEQFFGPGTRLTVL.

Remarks on this clone: This sample also contains other DNA sequences that code for the same CDR3. CDR3 sequence reads: CASSLRTGLTDTQYF. The CDR3 DNA reads TGTGCCAGCAGCTTGAGGACAGGTTTAACAGATACGCAGTATTTT. The V call is TRBV5-6, the J call TRBJ2-3, with 7 bases matching TRBD1. Germline V gives CDR1 SGHDT, CDR2 YYEEEE. CDR3 length: 15 residues. The V segment lost 1 base and the J segment 3 bases; nucleotides outside the gene matches: 5.

The V gene is TRBV11-2, the J gene TRBJ2-5; possibly TRBD1 for D (6 bases). Germline values: CDR1 SGHAT, CDR2 FQNNGV. Trimming took off 5 bases at V and 2 bases at J, with 12 bases between the two ends. CDR3 size: 14 residues. The CDR3 is CASSLRGAQETQYF. CDR3 in DNA: TGTGCCAGCAGCCTCAGGGGAGCTCAAGAGACCCAGTACTTC.

J is TRBJ1-1 and V is TRBV28; TRBD1 matches 7 bases. The length of the CDR3 is 17 residues. Germline V gene sequence: CDR1 MDHEN, CDR2 SYDVKM. J was trimmed by 5 bases and V by 4 bases; bases with no gene match: 16. Here the CDR3 reads CASSSPPDRPTGTEAFF. The CDR3, as DNA: TGTGCCAGCAGTTCCCCCCCGGACAGGCCGACGGGGACTGAAGCTTTCTTT. The full variable domain, in which reference TRBV28 and TRBJ1-1 provide the parts outside the CDR3, is DVKVTQSSRYLVKRTGEKVFLECVQDMDHENMFWYRQDPGLGLRLIYFSYDVKMKEKGDIPEGYSVSREKKERFSLILESASTNQTSMYLCASSSPPDRPTGTEAFFGQGTRLTVV.

The gene calls are TRBV13 and TRBJ2-1, with 13 bases lining up with TRBD2. CDR3 size: 16 residues. Unmatched junction bases numbered 8, after V lost 5 bases and J lost 7 bases. Germline CDR1 PRHDT, CDR2 FYEKMQ (reference sequence). CDR3 DNA: TGTGCCAGCAGCCAATCCGGGACTAGCGGGACAAATGAGCAGTTCTTC. Protein product: CASSQSGTSGTNEQFF.

The gene calls are TRBV30 and TRBJ1-3; the D gene is possibly TRBD1 (5 bases). V dropped 2 bases and J dropped 2 bases, with 7 bases sitting between them. The CDR3 totals 13 residues. The germline CDR1 and CDR2 sequences are GTSNPN and SVGIG (reference sequence). The CDR3 is CAWSIGAGNTIYF. CDR3 bases: TGTGCCTGGAGTATAGGGGCTGGAAACACCATATATTTT.

This chain links TRBV19 with TRBJ2-1; 8 bases map to TRBD2. The V segment lost 3 bases and the J segment 8 bases; nucleotides outside the gene matches: 9. CDR3 size: 15 residues. CDR1 and CDR2 (germline): LNHDA, SQIVND (reference sequence). The CDR3 loop is CASSMTSVTGDEQFF. The CDR3 region has the DNA TGTGCCAGTAGTATGACTAGCGTTACGGGCGATGAGCAGTTCTTC.

The chain couples TRBV19 to TRBJ1-2; 8 nucleotides line up with TRBD1. The CDR3 is made up of 14 amino acids. Germline lookup yields CDR1 LNHDA and CDR2 SQIVND (reference sequence). The J segment lost 5 bases and the V segment lost 2 bases, leaving 4 bases of the junction unmatched. The CDR3 DNA reads TGTGCCAGTAGTATACCCGGGACAGGATATGGCTACACCTTC. It yields the protein CASSIPGTGYGYTF.

The J gene is TRBJ2-2, the V gene TRBV29-1; 12 nucleotides line up with TRBD2. Germline assignment: CDR1 SQVTM and CDR2 ANQGSEA. CDR3 length: 14 residues. Trimming cost V 5 bases and J 7 bases; bases outside gene matches: 5. The chain's CDR3 is CSVPLTSGGGELFF. The CDR3 coding sequence is TGCAGCGTTCCCCTGACTAGCGGGGGCGGGGAGCTGTTTTTT.

V usage is TRBV5-5 and J usage is TRBJ1-5, with D unresolved. V lost 1 base to trimming and J lost 0 bases, with 5 bases between them. Per germline, CDR1 SGHKS and CDR2 YYEKEE (reference sequence). The CDR3 is made up of 14 amino acids. The CDR3 DNA follows: TGTGCCAGCAGCTTGACGGGTAGCAATCAGCCCCAGCATTTT. Residues: CASSLTGSNQPQHF.

The chain combines TRBV5-4 with TRBJ2-2; tentatively, D is TRBD2 (6 bases). This CDR3 has 16 amino acids. Trimming took off 4 bases at V and 3 bases at J, with 16 bases between the two ends. The germline gives CDR1 SGHNT, CDR2 YYREEE (reference sequence). CDR3 DNA: TGTGCCAGCAGCCCCGGGGGTAGCTTAGACACCGGGGAGCTGTTTTTT. Amino acids: CASSPGGSLDTGELFF.

The table lists this clone with a count of one. The gene calls are TRBV30 and TRBJ2-5; D is possibly TRBD2 (6 bases). From germline, CDR1 is GTSNPN and CDR2 SVGIG (reference sequence). Trimming removed 2 bases at V and 2 bases at J, with 18 bases between. The CDR3 has 16 residues. The CDR3 here is CAWSLRPGRRQETQYF. The DNA for the CDR3 is TGTGCCTGGAGTCTACGACCAGGGAGGAGGCAAGAGACCCAGTACTTC.